This entry lists 8 T cell receptor beta chains sequenced from one sample in a study of Ad26.COV2.S vaccination and SARS-CoV-2 variants. The treatment here: roughly 18 received Ad26.COV2.S at low or high dose, single or two shots; about 5 received placebo; per-sample allocation not given. Material that was analyzed had been drawn on day 63 after the first vaccine or placebo injection. Libraries were prepared by immunoSEQ multiplex PCR; TCRdb keeps only in-frame clonotypes and omits some of them. This table holds some 410,000 clones, about nine tenths found once. The sequencing used peripheral blood, collected in a trial of Ad26.COV2.S vaccine versus placebo. Receptors originate from a person between 18 and 59 years old who received the Ad26.COV2.S COVID-19 vaccine or a placebo.

This clone has a handful of counts. The chain has TRBV30 and TRBJ1-2; unclear D gene. Germline CDR1 is GTSNPN and CDR2 is SVGIG (reference sequence). Trimming left V 2 bases short and J 2 bases short, with 9 bases between. This CDR3 has 13 amino acids. CDR3 amino acids: CAWSRGVNYGYTF. In DNA form, the CDR3 reads TGTGCCTGGAGTCGCGGGGTAAACTATGGCTACACCTTC. The whole variable domain, filled in from reference TRBV30 and TRBJ1-2, reads SQTIHQWPATLVQPVGSPLSLECTVEGTSNPNLYWYRQAAGRGLQLLFYSVGIGQISSEVPQNLSASRPQDRQFILSSKKLLLSDSGFYLCAWSRGVNYGYTFGSGTRLTVV.

The chain combines TRBV9 with TRBJ2-3; D is unresolved. The CDR3 loop spans 12 amino acids. Germline CDR1 is SGDLS and CDR2 is YYNGEE. Trimming took off 3 bases at V and 3 bases at J, with 5 bases between the two ends. In DNA form, the CDR3 reads TGTGCCAGCAGCGCCAGAACAGATACGCAGTATTTT. Amino acids: CASSARTDTQYF.

The V gene is TRBV24-1, the J gene TRBJ2-3, with 13 bases that match TRBD2. CDR1 is KGHDR, CDR2 SFDVKD, per germline. The trim removed 2 bases at V and 2 bases at J, leaving 3 bases unmatched. The CDR3 runs 17 residues. The CDR3 region is CATSDWTSGGFTDTQYF. The CDR3 DNA reads TGTGCCACCAGTGATTGGACTAGCGGGGGTTTCACAGATACGCAGTATTTT.

The chain recombines TRBV12-5 with TRBJ2-3; D remains ambiguous. The CDR3 contains 13 residues. CDR1 and CDR2 (germline): LGHNT, FRNRAP. The germline V and J ends were trimmed by 8 bases and 2 bases, with 11 bases remaining between them. CDR3: CASSGINTDTQYF. The DNA for the CDR3 is TGTGCTAGTTCAGGAATTAACACAGATACGCAGTATTTT.

The table lists this clone with a count of one. The rearrangement uses TRBV3-1 (or the pseudogene TRBV3-2) and TRBJ2-1; no firm D call. The V and J ends lost 1 base and 8 bases respectively, with 3 bases between them. CDR3 length: 11 amino acids. Germline CDR1 is LGHDT and CDR2 is YNNKEL (reference sequence). The CDR3 DNA reads as TGTGCCAGCAGCCAAGCATATGAGCAGTTCTTC. It yields the protein CASSQAYEQFF.

The J gene is TRBJ2-7, the V gene TRBV10-1; 9 nucleotides align to TRBD2. Per the germline V gene, CDR1 is WNHNN and CDR2 is SYGVQD (reference sequence). With V trimmed by 2 bases and J by 4 bases, 12 bases remained unmatched. CDR3 length: 17 residues. The chain's CDR3 is CASSEGISGGTGYEQYF. CDR3 nucleotides: TGCGCCAGCAGTGAGGGGATTAGCGGGGGCACGGGATACGAGCAGTACTTC.

The chain carries TRBV3-1 (or the pseudogene TRBV3-2) and TRBJ1-1; no firm D call. The germline V gene has CDR1 LGHDT and CDR2 YNNKEL (reference sequence). Trimming left V 0 bases short and J 3 bases short, with 8 bases between. The CDR3 consists of 14 residues. CDR3: CASSQDLVDTEAFF. Here the CDR3 DNA reads TGTGCCAGCAGCCAAGATCTCGTAGACACTGAAGCTTTCTTT.

The genes are TRBV5-4 and TRBJ2-3; no firm D call. Trimming removed 0 bases from V and 1 base from J, with 9 bases in between. This CDR3 contains 15 residues. Germline V gene data show CDR1 as SGHNT and CDR2 as YYREEE (reference sequence). The CDR3 spells CASSLGAVGTDTQYF. For the CDR3, the DNA is TGTGCCAGCAGCTTGGGGGCTGTGGGCACAGATACGCAGTATTTT.